This T cell receptor (beta chain) was retrieved from a study of T cell repertoires in cytomegalovirus infection. Study-level information: Indicated by public TCR beta signatures were CMV infection and matching HLA type.

TCRdb passed the reads through MiXCR, listing each CDR3 protein once. The sample has approximately 300,000 distinct CDR3 sequences; about 28% are singletons. In regard to this clonotype: What it binds is unknown.

The specimen was cultured PBMCs, collected from culture after CMV antigen stimulation. The clonotype originates from a human donor in good health (CMV status not recorded). Some clones in this sample may be carry-over from other donors' samples.

CDR3: CSAREGRGDREQYF. The CDR3 nucleotides are TGCAGTGCTAGAGAGGGCAGGGGGGATCGAGAGCAGTACTTC. The chain recombines TRBV20-1 with TRBJ2-7; D might be TRBD1 (7 bases). CDR1 is DFQATT and CDR2 is SNEGSKA in the germline V gene (reference sequence). V gave up 0 bases and J gave up 7 bases, with 16 bases separating them. The CDR3 contains 14 residues.